This TCR beta chain derives from a study of blood T cell repertoires in COVID-19. Across the whole study: Specimens from acute and convalescent COVID-19 originated in the United States, Italy and Spain. T cells, B-cell-depleted T cells, or PBMCs provided the cDNA or gDNA that served as material.

Per the authors' pipeline: Estimates of nucleated cell counts were drawn from the amplification of reference gene primers. Measured with immunoSEQ multiplex PCR; TCRdb has only the in-frame clones, and not every one. V and J calls and clone size follow that table, whereas D and trimming were derived from the DNA. The repertoire holds 70,000 to 95,000 clones, with 70% to 90% as singletons. This CDR3 is built from 16 residues. Germline CDR1 and CDR2: LNHDA and SQIVND (reference sequence). V shed 7 bases and J 5 bases; nucleotides not matched to a gene: 13. The chain links TRBV19 to TRBJ2-2, with TRBD1 matching over 7 bases. The TCR was taken from a woman aged 70 to 79 with active or convalescent COVID-19. Sequences were obtained from peripheral blood. CDR3 coding DNA: TGTGCCAGTAAGGCCGGGACAGCCCAGACGACCGGGGAGCTGTTTTTT. Encoded protein: CASKAGTAQTTGELFF.